The TCR beta chain described here comes from a study of CD8 T cells in Susac syndrome. This clonotype was detected a few times. Between the trimmed V and J ends, which lost 1 base and 5 bases, there was a span of 8 bases. Germline CDR1 KGHSH, CDR2 LQKENI. The length of the CDR3 is 13 residues. Roughly 0.45 to 1 ug RNA was reverse transcribed with random hexamers. TCRdb reprocessed the immunoSEQ multiplex PCR reads via MiXCR and lists one record per CDR3 protein. The sample has around 140,000 distinct CDR3 sequences; approximately 93% are singletons. As controls, healthy donors matched for age and sex were used.

The receptor's source is a human donor in good health. Sequencing was carried out using CD4+ T cells from PBMCs. The chain carries TRBV18 and TRBJ2-5, with D tentatively TRBD1 or TRBD2 (6 bases each). In DNA, the CDR3 is TGTGCCAGCTCACCACAGGGGGGTGAGACCCAGTACTTC. Its protein is CASSPQGGETQYF.